These 17 T cell receptor beta chains came from one sample sequenced in a study of T cells after yellow fever vaccination. Each CDR3 protein gets one entry after TCRdb re-called the 5' RACE reads with MiXCR. The profile shows about 630,000 distinct CDR3 sequences, 9% to 15% of them singletons. The sequenced sample was PBMCs, obtained on the day of the yellow fever booster vaccination. Source of these receptors: a man aged 25-40 years who received the YFV17D yellow fever vaccine.

This clonotype was counted a few times. The gene calls are TRBV12-3 or TRBV12-4 and TRBJ1-2, with D tentatively TRBD1 (5 bases). There are 13 residues in the CDR3. Trimming stripped 3 bases from V and 7 bases from J, with 12 bases between. The CDR3 sequence: CASSFWQGSGYTF. The CDR3 region has the DNA TGTGCCAGCAGTTTTTGGCAGGGAAGTGGCTACACCTTC.

The genes are TRBV5-6 and TRBJ2-7, with TRBD2 matching over 7 bases. V gave up 0 bases and J gave up 3 bases; unmatched junction bases: 6. From germline, CDR1 is SGHDT and CDR2 YYEEEE. This CDR3 region has 15 residues. CDR3 residues: CASSLVGGSVYEQYF. As DNA, the CDR3 is TGTGCCAGCAGCTTGGTGGGCGGGAGCGTCTACGAGCAGTACTTC.

V usage is TRBV5-1 and J usage is TRBJ1-5; D is unclear. Germline-derived CDR1 and CDR2 are SGHRS and YFSETQ. Trimming cost V 0 bases and J 4 bases, with 8 bases left between them. The CDR3 length is 14 residues. The DNA of the CDR3 is TGCGCCAGCAGCTTGGACGGGTTAAATCAGCCCCAGCATTTT. Its protein product is CASSLDGLNQPQHF.

This clonotype appeared a few times. The V call is TRBV9, the J call TRBJ2-1, with 9 bases identical to TRBD2. The trim removed 3 bases at V and 4 bases at J, leaving 8 bases unmatched. CDR3 length: 16 residues. Germline CDR1 SGDLS, CDR2 YYNGEE. Here the CDR3 DNA reads TGTGCCAGCAGCGCAACATCTAGCGGGGTATACAATGAGCAGTTCTTC. The encoded protein is CASSATSSGVYNEQFF.

The chain uses TRBV9 and TRBJ2-5, with 10 bases lining up with TRBD2. The CDR3 length is 16 residues. The germline V gene encodes CDR1 SGDLS and CDR2 YYNGEE. Trimming cost V 0 bases and J 4 bases; bases outside gene matches: 6. Here the CDR3 DNA reads TGTGCCAGCAGCGTAGAGCCTAGCGGGAGTGGAGAGACCCAGTACTTC. Translated: CASSVEPSGSGETQYF.

The chain recombines TRBV11-2 with TRBJ2-6; D remains ambiguous. Germline CDR1 and CDR2: SGHAT and FQNNGV. The CDR3 consists of 14 residues. Trimming pared 4 bases from V and 3 bases from J, leaving 7 bases between. The CDR3, as DNA: TGTGCCAGCAGCTCCCAAGGTGGGGCCAACGTCCTGACTTTC. Protein: CASSSQGGANVLTF.

The rearrangement uses TRBV5-4 and TRBJ2-7, with a tentative D call TRBD2 (5 bases). This CDR3 region has 13 residues. V dropped 7 bases and J dropped 4 bases, with 15 bases sitting between them. Germline CDR1 and CDR2: SGHNT and YYREEE (reference sequence). CDR3 sequence reads: CASAHDYHYEQYF. The CDR3 DNA reads as TGTGCCAGCGCCCACGACTACCATTACGAGCAGTACTTC.

This clonotype was seen at least ten times. CDR3 sequence reads: CSVEDRRGGYEQYF. The CDR3 region has the DNA TGCAGCGTTGAAGACCGGAGAGGGGGATACGAGCAGTACTTC. The chain couples TRBV29-1 to TRBJ2-7; D might be TRBD1 (6 bases). This CDR3 region has 14 residues. Germline assignment: CDR1 SQVTM and CDR2 ANQGSEA. Deletions cut 0 bases from V and 4 bases from J, with 13 bases between.

This clonotype has only a few counts. This chain links TRBV28 with TRBJ2-1; D is perhaps TRBD1 or TRBD2 (5 bases each). CDR3 size: 17 residues. From germline, CDR1 is MDHEN and CDR2 SYDVKM. Trimming shortened V by 2 bases and J by 3 bases, and 17 bases separated the two germline ends. The CDR3 nucleotides are TGTGCCAGCAGTTTAGTGTCAGGAGGAAGGGGCTACAATGAGCAGTTCTTC. This encodes CASSLVSGGRGYNEQFF.

The genes are TRBV5-5 and TRBJ2-3; 7 positions match TRBD2. Germline V gene data show CDR1 as SGHKS and CDR2 as YYEKEE (reference sequence). V gave up 0 bases and J gave up 4 bases; unmatched junction bases: 5. The length of the CDR3 is 15 residues. CDR3 loop: CASSLGTGGSDTQYF. Here the CDR3 DNA reads TGTGCCAGCAGCTTGGGGACGGGAGGCTCAGATACGCAGTATTTT.

The chain couples TRBV7-2 to TRBJ2-1, with D possibly being TRBD2 (6 bases). V gave up 5 bases and J gave up 14 bases, with 19 bases separating them. The CDR3 runs 13 residues. Germline V gene data show CDR1 as SGHTA and CDR2 as FQGNSA. CDR3: CASSLPPGLREFF. The CDR3 nucleotides are TGTGCCAGCAGCCTTCCGCCGGGACTCAGGGAGTTCTTC.

The sample holds a few counts of this clonotype. The chain joins TRBV7-9 to TRBJ2-3; D uncertain. This CDR3 spans 13 amino acids. Germline V gene lookup returns CDR1 SEHNR and CDR2 FQNEAQ (reference sequence). The V end lost 3 bases, the J end lost 1 base, and 5 bases lay between the germline ends. This chain's CDR3 is CASSFQRTDTQYF. The CDR3 nucleotides read TGTGCCAGCAGCTTTCAGCGCACAGATACGCAGTATTTT.

This clonotype was seen many times. The rearrangement uses TRBV6-2 or TRBV6-3 and TRBJ2-2; maybe TRBD2 (6 bases). Germline V gene sequence: CDR1 MNHEY, CDR2 SVGEGT. With 6 bases removed from V and 0 bases from J, the gap between germline ends came to 14 bases. The CDR3 has 16 residues. In nucleotides, the CDR3 is TGTGCCAGCAGCTTACCCGGGACTGCGAACACCGGGGAGCTGTTTTTT. Protein product: CASSLPGTANTGELFF.

At least ten counts were recorded for this clonotype. This rearrangement joins TRBV7-9 to TRBJ2-7; D gene unclear. Germline V CDR1 and CDR2: SEHNR, FQNEAQ (reference sequence). V shed 1 base and J shed 4 bases, with 5 bases lying between them. The CDR3 is made up of 12 amino acids. CDR3 in amino acids: CASSLVVYEQYF. The CDR3 DNA reads TGTGCCAGCAGCTTAGTGGTGTACGAGCAGTACTTC.

Here the CDR3 reads CASSGGLAGEQYF. DNA of the CDR3: TGTGCCAGCAGTGGGGGACTAGCGGGAGAGCAGTACTTC. This chain connects TRBV12-3 or TRBV12-4 to TRBJ2-7; 13 bases are shared with TRBD2. The CDR3 has 13 amino acids. The junction had 2 bases not matched to a gene; V was cut back by 5 bases and J by 7 bases.

This chain joins TRBV7-3 and TRBJ2-3; TRBD2 matches 9 bases. The CDR3 runs to 16 residues. The V gene's germline CDR1 is SGHTA and CDR2 FQGTGA. V shed 0 bases and J 1 base; nucleotides not matched to a gene: 2. This CDR3 is CASSLTVAGGTDTQYF. The CDR3 nucleotides read TGTGCCAGCAGCTTAACCGTAGCGGGAGGCACAGATACGCAGTATTTT.

The chain combines TRBV9 with TRBJ1-5; tentative D call: TRBD1 (5 bases). The CDR3 loop spans 13 amino acids. The V and J ends lost 2 bases and 5 bases respectively, with 8 bases between them. Germline lookup yields CDR1 SGDLS and CDR2 YYNGEE. CDR3 DNA: TGTGCCAGCAGCGTCCGAGGGGATCAGCCCCAGCATTTT. This translates into CASSVRGDQPQHF.